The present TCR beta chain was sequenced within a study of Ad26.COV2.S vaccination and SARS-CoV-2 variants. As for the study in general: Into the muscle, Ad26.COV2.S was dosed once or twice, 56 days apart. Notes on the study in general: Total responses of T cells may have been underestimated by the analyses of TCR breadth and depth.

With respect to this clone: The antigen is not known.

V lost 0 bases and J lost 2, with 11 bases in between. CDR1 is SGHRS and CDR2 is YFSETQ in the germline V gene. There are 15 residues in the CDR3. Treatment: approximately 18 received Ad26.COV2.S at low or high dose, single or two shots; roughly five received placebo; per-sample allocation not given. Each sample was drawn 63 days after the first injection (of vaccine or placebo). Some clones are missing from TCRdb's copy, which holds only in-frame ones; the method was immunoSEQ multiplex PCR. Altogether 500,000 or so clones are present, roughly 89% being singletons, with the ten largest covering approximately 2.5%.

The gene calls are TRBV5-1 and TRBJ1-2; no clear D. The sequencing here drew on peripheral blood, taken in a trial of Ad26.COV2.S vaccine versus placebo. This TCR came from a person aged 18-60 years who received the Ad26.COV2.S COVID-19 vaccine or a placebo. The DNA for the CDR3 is TGCGCCAGCAGCTTGGCCGCAGGTACCAACTATGGCTACACCTTC. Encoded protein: CASSLAAGTNYGYTF.